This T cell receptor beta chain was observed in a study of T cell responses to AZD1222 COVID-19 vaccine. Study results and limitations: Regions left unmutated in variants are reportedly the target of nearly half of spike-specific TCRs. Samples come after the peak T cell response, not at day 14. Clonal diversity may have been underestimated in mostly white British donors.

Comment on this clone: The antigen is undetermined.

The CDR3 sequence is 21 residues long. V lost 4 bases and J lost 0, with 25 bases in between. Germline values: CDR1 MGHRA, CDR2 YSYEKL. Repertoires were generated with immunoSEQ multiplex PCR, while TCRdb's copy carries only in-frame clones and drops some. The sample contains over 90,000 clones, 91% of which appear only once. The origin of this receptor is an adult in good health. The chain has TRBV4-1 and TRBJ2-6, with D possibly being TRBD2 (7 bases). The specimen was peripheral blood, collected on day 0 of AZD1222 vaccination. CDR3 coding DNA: TGCGCCAGCAGCCCAGGGGAGGGGCCGCATTCAGAGAGCTCTGGGGCCAACGTCCTGACTTTC. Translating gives CASSPGEGPHSESSGANVLTF.